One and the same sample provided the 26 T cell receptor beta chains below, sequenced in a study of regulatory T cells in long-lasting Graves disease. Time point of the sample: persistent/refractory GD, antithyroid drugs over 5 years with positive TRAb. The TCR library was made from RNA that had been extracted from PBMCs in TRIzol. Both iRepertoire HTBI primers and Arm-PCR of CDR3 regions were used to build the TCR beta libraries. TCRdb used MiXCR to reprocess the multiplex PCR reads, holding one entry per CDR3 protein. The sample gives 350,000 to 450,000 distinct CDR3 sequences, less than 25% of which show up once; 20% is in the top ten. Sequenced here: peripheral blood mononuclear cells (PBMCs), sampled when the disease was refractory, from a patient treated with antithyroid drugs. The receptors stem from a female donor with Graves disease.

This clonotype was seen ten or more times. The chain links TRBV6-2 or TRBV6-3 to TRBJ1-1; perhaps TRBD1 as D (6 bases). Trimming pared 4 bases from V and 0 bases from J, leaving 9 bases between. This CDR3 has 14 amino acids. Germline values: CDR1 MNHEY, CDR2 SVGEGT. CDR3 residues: CASSFTGMNTEAFF. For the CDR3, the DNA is TGTGCCAGCAGTTTTACAGGGATGAACACTGAAGCTTTCTTT.

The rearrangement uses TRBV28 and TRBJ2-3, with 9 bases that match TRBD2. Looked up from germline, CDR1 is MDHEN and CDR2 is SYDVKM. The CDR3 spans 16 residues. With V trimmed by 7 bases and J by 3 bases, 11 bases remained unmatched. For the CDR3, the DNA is TGTGCCAGCAACCCGTGGAGTCTAGCGGGAACAGATACGCAGTATTTT. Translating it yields CASNPWSLAGTDTQYF.

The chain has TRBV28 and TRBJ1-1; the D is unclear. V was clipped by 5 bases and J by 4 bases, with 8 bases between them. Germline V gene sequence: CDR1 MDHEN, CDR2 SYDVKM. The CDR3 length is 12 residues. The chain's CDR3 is CASSPLSTEAFF. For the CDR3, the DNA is TGTGCCAGCAGTCCCTTAAGCACTGAAGCTTTCTTT.

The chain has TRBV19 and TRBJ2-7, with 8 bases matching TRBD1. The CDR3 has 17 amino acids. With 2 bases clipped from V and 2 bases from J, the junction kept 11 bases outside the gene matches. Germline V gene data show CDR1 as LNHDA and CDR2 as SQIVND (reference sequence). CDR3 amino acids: CASSISRTGRLPYEQYF. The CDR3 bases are TGTGCCAGTAGTATATCGAGGACAGGGCGTCTCCCCTACGAGCAGTACTTC. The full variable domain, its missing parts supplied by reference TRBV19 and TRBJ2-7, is DGGITQSPKYLFRKEGQNVTLSCEQNLNHDAMYWYRQDPGQGLRLIYYSQIVNDFQKGDIAEGYSVSREKKESFPLTVTSAQKNPTAFYLCASSISRTGRLPYEQYFGPGTRLTVT.

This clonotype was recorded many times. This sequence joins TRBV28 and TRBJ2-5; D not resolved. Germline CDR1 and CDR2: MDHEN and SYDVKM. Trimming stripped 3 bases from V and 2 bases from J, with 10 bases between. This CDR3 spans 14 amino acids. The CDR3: CASSLLQNQETQYF. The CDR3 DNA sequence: TGTGCCAGCAGTTTGTTACAGAATCAAGAGACCCAGTACTTC.

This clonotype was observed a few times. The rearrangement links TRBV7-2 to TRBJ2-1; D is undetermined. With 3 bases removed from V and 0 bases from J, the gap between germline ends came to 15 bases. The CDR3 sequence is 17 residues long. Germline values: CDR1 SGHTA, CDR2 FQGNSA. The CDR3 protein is CASSLLPRASSYNEQFF. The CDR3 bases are TGTGCCAGCAGCTTGTTGCCCCGAGCTAGCTCCTACAATGAGCAGTTCTTC.

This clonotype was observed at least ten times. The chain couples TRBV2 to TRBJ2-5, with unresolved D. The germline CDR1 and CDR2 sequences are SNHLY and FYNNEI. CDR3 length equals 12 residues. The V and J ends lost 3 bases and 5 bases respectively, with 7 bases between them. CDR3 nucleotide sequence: TGTGCCAGCAGTGAGGTGCAGGAGACCCAGTACTTC. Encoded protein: CASSEVQETQYF.

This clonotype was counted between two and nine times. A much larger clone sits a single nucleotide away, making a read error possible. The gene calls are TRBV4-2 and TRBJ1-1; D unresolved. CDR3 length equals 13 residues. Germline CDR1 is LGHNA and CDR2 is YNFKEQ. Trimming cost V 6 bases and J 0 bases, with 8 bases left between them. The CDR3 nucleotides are TGTGCCAGCAGTTTCCAAATGAACACTGAAGCTTTCTTT. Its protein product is CASSFQMNTEAFF.

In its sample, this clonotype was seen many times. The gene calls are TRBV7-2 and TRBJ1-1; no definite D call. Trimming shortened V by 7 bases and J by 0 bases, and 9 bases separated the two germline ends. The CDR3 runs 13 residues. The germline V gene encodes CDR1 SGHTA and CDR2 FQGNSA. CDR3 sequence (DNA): TGTGCCAGCAAGACCTACATGAACACTGAAGCTTTCTTT. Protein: CASKTYMNTEAFF.

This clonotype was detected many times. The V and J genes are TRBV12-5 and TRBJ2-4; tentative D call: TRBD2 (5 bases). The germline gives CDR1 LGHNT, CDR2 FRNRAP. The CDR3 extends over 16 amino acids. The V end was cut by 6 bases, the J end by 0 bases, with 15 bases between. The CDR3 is CASGGQRELAKNIQYF. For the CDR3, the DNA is TGTGCTAGTGGCGGGCAGAGGGAACTAGCCAAAAACATTCAGTACTTC.

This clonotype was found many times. The CDR3 sequence is CASSARGQSGSAQYF. For the CDR3, the DNA is TGTGCCAGCAGCGCACGTGGGCAGTCTGGGTCGGCCCAGTACTTC. The V gene is TRBV11-2, the J gene TRBJ2-5, with D uncertain. The CDR3 loop spans 15 amino acids. V lost 5 bases, J lost 9 bases, and 22 bases lay in between. The germline CDR1 and CDR2 sequences are SGHAT and FQNNGV. The variable domain in full, completed from reference TRBV11-2 and TRBJ2-5, reads EAGVAQSPRYKIIEKRQSVAFWCNPISGHATLYWYQQILGQGPKLLIQFQNNGVVDDSQLPKDRFSAERLKGVDSTLKIQPAKLEDSAVYLCASSARGQSGSAQYFGPGTRLLVL.

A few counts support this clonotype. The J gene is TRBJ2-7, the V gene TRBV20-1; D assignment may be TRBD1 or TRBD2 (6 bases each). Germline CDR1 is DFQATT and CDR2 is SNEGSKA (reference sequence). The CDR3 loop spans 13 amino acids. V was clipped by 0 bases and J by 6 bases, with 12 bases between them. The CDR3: CSARDLGGAEQYF. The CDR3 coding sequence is TGCAGTGCTAGAGATCTCGGGGGCGCCGAGCAGTACTTC.

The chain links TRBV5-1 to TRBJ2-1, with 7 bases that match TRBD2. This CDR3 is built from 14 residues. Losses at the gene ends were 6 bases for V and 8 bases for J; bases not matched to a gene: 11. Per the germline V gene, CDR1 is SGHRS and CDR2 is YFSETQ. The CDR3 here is CASNGGLEGHEQFF. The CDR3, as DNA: TGCGCCAGCAACGGTGGACTAGAAGGCCATGAGCAGTTCTTC.

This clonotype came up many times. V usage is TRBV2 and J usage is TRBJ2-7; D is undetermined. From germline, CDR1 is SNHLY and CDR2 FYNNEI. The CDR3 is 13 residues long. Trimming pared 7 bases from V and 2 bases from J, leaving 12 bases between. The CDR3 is CASKRVQTYEQYF. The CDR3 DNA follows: TGTGCCAGCAAAAGGGTTCAGACCTACGAGCAGTACTTC.

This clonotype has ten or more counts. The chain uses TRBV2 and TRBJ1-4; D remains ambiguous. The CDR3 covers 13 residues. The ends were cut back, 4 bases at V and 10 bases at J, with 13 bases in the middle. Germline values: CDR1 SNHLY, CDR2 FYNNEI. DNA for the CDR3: TGTGCCAGCAGTGCTGGCCCCGGAGGAAAACTGTTTTTT. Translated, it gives CASSAGPGGKLFF.

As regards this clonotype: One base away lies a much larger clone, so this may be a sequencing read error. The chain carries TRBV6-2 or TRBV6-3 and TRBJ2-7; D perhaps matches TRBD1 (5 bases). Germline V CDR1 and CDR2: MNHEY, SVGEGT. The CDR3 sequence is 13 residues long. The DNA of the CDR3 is TGTGCCAGCAGACTTGACAGATCCTACGGGCAGTACTTC. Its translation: CASRLDRSYGQYF.

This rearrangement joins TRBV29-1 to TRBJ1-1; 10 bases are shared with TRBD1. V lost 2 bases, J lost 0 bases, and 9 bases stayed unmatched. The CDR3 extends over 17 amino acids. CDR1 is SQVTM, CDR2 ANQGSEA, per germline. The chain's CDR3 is CSVERTTGGSMNTEAFF. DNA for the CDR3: TGCAGCGTTGAAAGAACGACAGGGGGCTCGATGAACACTGAAGCTTTCTTT.

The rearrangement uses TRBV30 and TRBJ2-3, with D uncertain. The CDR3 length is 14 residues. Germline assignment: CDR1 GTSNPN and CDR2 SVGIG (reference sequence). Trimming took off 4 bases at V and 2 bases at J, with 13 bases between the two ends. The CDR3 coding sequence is TGTGCCTGGAAGGCGGCTCAACACACAGATACGCAGTATTTT. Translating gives CAWKAAQHTDTQYF.

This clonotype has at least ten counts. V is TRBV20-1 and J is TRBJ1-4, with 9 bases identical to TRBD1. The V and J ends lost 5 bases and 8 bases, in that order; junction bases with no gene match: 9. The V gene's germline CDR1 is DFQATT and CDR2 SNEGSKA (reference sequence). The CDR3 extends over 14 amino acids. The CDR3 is CSAEPGQGGEKLFF. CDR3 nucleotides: TGCAGTGCTGAACCGGGACAGGGAGGCGAAAAACTGTTTTTT.

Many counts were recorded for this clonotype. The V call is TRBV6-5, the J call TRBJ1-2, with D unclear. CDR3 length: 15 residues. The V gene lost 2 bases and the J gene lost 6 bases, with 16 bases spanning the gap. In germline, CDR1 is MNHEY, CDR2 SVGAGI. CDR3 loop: CASSYGEGRGNGYTF. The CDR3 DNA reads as TGTGCCAGCAGTTACGGGGAGGGTCGGGGAAATGGCTACACCTTC.

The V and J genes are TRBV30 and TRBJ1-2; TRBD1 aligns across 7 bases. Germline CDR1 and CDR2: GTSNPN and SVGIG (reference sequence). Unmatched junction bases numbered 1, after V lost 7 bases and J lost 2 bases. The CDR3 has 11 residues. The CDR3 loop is CASQGNYGYTF. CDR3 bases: TGTGCCTCACAGGGGAACTATGGCTACACCTTC.

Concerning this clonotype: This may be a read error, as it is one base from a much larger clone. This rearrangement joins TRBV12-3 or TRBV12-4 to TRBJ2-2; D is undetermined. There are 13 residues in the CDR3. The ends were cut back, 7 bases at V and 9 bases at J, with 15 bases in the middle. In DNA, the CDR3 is TGTGCCAGCAAGGAGAACCGAACCAGGGAGCTGTTTTTT. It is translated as CASKENRTRELFF.

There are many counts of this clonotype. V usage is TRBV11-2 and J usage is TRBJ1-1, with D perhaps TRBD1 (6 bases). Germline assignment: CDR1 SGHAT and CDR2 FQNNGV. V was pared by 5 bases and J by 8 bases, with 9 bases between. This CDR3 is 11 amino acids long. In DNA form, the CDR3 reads TGTGCCAGCAGCCCCAGGGGAGAAGCTTTCTTT. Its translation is CASSPRGEAFF.

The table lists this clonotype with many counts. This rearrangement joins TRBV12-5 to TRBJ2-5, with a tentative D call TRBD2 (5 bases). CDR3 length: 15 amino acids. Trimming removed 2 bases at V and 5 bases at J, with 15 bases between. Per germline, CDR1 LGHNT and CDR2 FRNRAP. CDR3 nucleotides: TGTGCTAGTGGTTTGATCGAGGGTCTATTGGAGACCCAGTACTTC. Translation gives CASGLIEGLLETQYF.

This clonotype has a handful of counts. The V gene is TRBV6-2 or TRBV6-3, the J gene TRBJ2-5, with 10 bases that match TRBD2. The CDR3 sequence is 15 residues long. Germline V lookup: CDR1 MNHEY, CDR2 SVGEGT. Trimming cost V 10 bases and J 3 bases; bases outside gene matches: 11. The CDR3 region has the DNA TGTGCCACCGACCTCCTAGCGGGAGTGAAAGAGACCCAGTACTTC. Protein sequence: CATDLLAGVKETQYF.

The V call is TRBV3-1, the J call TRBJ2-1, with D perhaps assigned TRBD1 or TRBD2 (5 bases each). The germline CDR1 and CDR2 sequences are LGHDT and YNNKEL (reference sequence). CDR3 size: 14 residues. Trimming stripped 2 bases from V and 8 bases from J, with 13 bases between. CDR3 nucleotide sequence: TGTGCCAGCAGCCAAAATCCTCGAGGGGATGAGCAGTTCTTC. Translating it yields CASSQNPRGDEQFF.